This T cell receptor beta chain was documented in a study of blood T cells in healthy people across ages. Study results and caveats: Leaving the PBMCs unsorted stopped any conclusive comparison of naive versus antigen-experienced cells. Possibly confounding the expanded clonotype changes was the fact that donor CMV status was unknown.

Then a second PCR, running roughly 7 to 12 cycles, was carried out with a sample-barcoded 5' primer and a J-beta primer mix. Each cDNA molecule was tagged by a template-switch adaptor with 12 random nucleotides. TCRdb itself ran the 5' RACE reads through MiXCR, one entry per CDR3 protein. This table holds under 2,000,000 distinct CDR3 sequences, 49% found once. Donation came from healthy Caucasian individuals in Russia who were aged about 6 to 95. In its sample, this clonotype was seen many times. Its antigen is still unknown. V was cut by 4 bases and J by 7 bases, with 9 bases left in between. CDR1 is SGHRS and CDR2 is YFSETQ in the germline V gene. The CDR3 length is 13 residues.

The origin of this receptor is a woman aged 35 to 49 in good health. Input material: blood. V usage is TRBV5-1 and J usage is TRBJ2-6; a weak D match, TRBD2 (5 bases). The CDR3 DNA follows: TGCGCCAGCAGCCAAGAGGGTGCCAACGTCCTGACTTTC. Its protein product is CASSQEGANVLTF.